This TCR beta chain was recovered during a study of multiple sclerosis patients with progressive multifocal leukoencephalopathy (dated by TCRdb to between 2018 and 2021). Context from the whole study: Peripheral T and B cells were examined in MS patients who went on to develop PML (4 under natalizumab, 1 after alemtuzumab) as well as in treated patients who did not. Two natalizumab-treated patients who later developed PML were followed longitudinally from before therapy through 6 and 12 months to PML onset. The study was designed to detect JC virus-specific or public T-cell expansions arising at the time of PML onset. Beyond this particular receptor, the publication reports: Less diverse TRB repertoires in most PML patients were suggested by lower normalized Shannon entropy, whereas values near 1 were observed in the natalizumab-treated controls. TRB clones with frequency above 0.5% were observed only in PML patients, but the clones expanded at PML onset were found to be already present before and during natalizumab therapy. Given the small, descriptive cohort, it remained unclear whether the study findings reflect JC virus infection or general immunocompromise. The analysis covered only peripheral blood, although cerebrospinal fluid or brain lymphocytes might be more informative for natalizumab-associated PML. At the time PML developed, no common TRBV or TRBJ gene usage or preferential TRBV-TRBJ pairings were detected.

In the case of this clone: It has no known antigen specificity. Within one base of it there is no much larger clone, and no base qualities were kept.

Using the immunoSEQ two-step multiplex PCR at survey-level depth, TRB CDR3 regions were amplified from genomic DNA. Each PCR was spiked with synthetic inline TR CDR3 controls spanning all V-J pairings to estimate template counts and remove amplification bias. Reads were processed so that amplification and sequencing bias were reduced, and quantification was performed against synthetic TR CDR3 analogs. The paper's processing steps were these. Raw data were processed in ImmunoSEQ Analyzer, with out-of-frame sequences and CDR3s containing stop codons removed, and gene names were assigned according to IMGT nomenclature. Normalized Shannon entropy, defined as 1 minus Pielou's evenness, was used to summarize repertoire diversity. TRB sequences were considered identical only when V gene, J gene and CDR3 were shared. Public PML clonotypes were CDR3s found in two or more PML-onset samples but not found earlier, in controls, or in public databases. Positional CDR3 amino acid composition was analyzed in Skylign with the observed count method. TCRdb stores this immuneACCESS table with in-frame sequences only. Part of the clones is absent; in the studies checked, under half of the shortfall reflects unresolved V genes, and no reason is known for the rest. V, J and clone size are taken as reported in that table, and D and trimming were inferred from the DNA itself. Recorded for this sample are about 31,000 clones; about 85% of them occurred a single time. In total, the top ten clones hold approximately 13% of the sample.

The time point tag for this specimen amounts to: time of PML onset. The sample's treatment or condition label, in plain terms: on natalizumab therapy at sampling. PML was diagnosed from clinical and MRI findings and confirmed by detection of JC virus DNA in cerebrospinal fluid. PML in the natalizumab-treated patients developed after between roughly 16 and 60 months of natalizumab therapy. Every listed patient had received interferon beta before, and every PML patient was female. Blood samples at T3 were obtained at the time of PML onset. Ficoll-Hypaque density gradient centrifugation was used to isolate peripheral blood mononuclear cells. The material was PBMCs, obtained from a patient treated with natalizumab. This TCR derives from a woman aged 25 to 45 with progressive multifocal leukoencephalopathy.

The nucleotides read TGTGTATCTAGGGACAGGGAATCTGGGGCCAACGTCCTGACTTTC. This codes for CVSRDRESGANVLTF. The rearranged chain carries TRBV30 and TRBJ2-6, and TRBD1 aligns with 9 junction nucleotides. According to the germline V gene (reference sequence), CDR1 reads GTSNPN and CDR2 reads SVGIG. From the cysteine up to the phenylalanine, the CDR3 has a length of 15 residues. Only the CDR3 portion is preserved as DNA: 45 bases, with reading frame beginning at the first base.